What follows are 3 T cell receptor beta chains derived from one specimen sequenced in a study of regulatory T cells in long-lasting Graves disease. According to the study, TCR beta libraries were built with iRepertoire HTBI primers and CDR3-region Arm-PCR. TCRdb ran MiXCR on the multiplex PCR reads and lists one entry per CDR3 protein. Among some 600,000 distinct CDR3 sequences, roughly 16% were seen once, and the ten largest hold around 12%. Time point reported: newly diagnosed GD, antithyroid drugs for less than 3 months. The authors made the TCR library using RNA they extracted from PBMCs. In addition, the sample was reused for a study of T cells in Graves' hyperthyroidism and ophthalmopathy.

Sequenced here: peripheral blood mononuclear cells (PBMCs), sampled at new diagnosis, from a patient treated with antithyroid drugs. The receptors originated from a man in his late teens or twenties with Graves disease.

The chain uses TRBV9 and TRBJ2-1, with D uncertain. The CDR3 has 13 amino acids. The V end was cut by 0 bases, the J end by 4 bases, with 5 bases between. CDR1 is SGDLS and CDR2 is YYNGEE in the germline V gene. The CDR3, as DNA: TGTGCCAGCAGCGTAGTGCCGTACAATGAGCAGTTCTTC. Translating gives CASSVVPYNEQFF.

Comments on this clonotype: A much larger clone lies one base from this, so it may be a read error. In this CDR3 the conserved last residue, phenylalanine or tryptophan, is missing, so a read error is likely. The chain uses TRBV7-9 and TRBJ1-1, with D perhaps matching TRBD1 (6 bases). V dropped 5 bases and J dropped 1 base, with 8 bases sitting between them. This CDR3 contains 13 residues. Germline CDR1 is SEHNR and CDR2 is FQNEAQ (reference sequence). The CDR3 region is CASSRTENTEAFL. The CDR3 coding sequence is TGTGCCAGCAGCAGGACAGAGAACACTGAAGCTTTCCTT.

V gene TRBV28 combines with J gene TRBJ2-3; unclear D gene. Germline CDR1 and CDR2: MDHEN and SYDVKM. There are 17 residues in the CDR3. Trimming removed 6 bases from V and 1 base from J, with 20 bases in between. The CDR3 region has the DNA TGTGCCAGCAGCCTCCCACTCCTAACCCGAGGCACAGATACGCAGTATTTT. Protein product: CASSLPLLTRGTDTQYF.